The next 28 T cell receptor beta chains were all read from a single sample in a study of blood T cell repertoires in COVID-19. Some clones are missing from TCRdb's copy, which holds only in-frame ones; the method was immunoSEQ multiplex PCR. Among about 220,000 clones listed, approximately 83% were seen once. Material for sequencing was PBMCs or T cells enriched from blood (not recorded which). The receptors here all came from a woman aged 60-75 years who had recovered from COVID-19.

This chain uses TRBV4-1 with TRBJ1-1; D gene unclear. The germline gives CDR1 MGHRA, CDR2 YSYEKL. This CDR3 region has 14 residues. Trimming took 0 bases from V and 7 from J, leaving 12 bases between them. CDR3 sequence reads: CASSQDMQSFEAFF. The CDR3 DNA follows: TGCGCCAGCAGCCAAGATATGCAGTCATTTGAAGCTTTCTTT.

The chain is built from TRBV4-2 and TRBJ1-2, with D perhaps TRBD1 (5 bases). Germline V lookup: CDR1 LGHNA, CDR2 YNFKEQ. The germline V and J ends were trimmed by 1 base and 8 bases, with 14 bases remaining between them. The CDR3 is 14 amino acids. CDR3 residues: CASSQVLQAGGYTF. CDR3 DNA sequence: TGTGCCAGCAGCCAAGTGTTACAGGCGGGAGGCTACACCTTC.

This clone came up once. This chain joins TRBV19 and TRBJ2-4; 9 positions agree with TRBD2. Germline V CDR1 and CDR2: LNHDA, SQIVND (reference sequence). The J segment lost 6 bases and the V segment lost 6 bases, leaving 15 bases of the junction unmatched. The CDR3 covers 17 residues. The CDR3 bases are TGTGCCAGTAGCCAGGGGCCGGGACTAGCCTTGATAAACATTCAGTACTTC. Protein product: CASSQGPGLALINIQYF.

The CDR3 protein is CASSTGSSYEQYF. The CDR3 DNA reads TGTGCCAGCAGCACCGGGAGCTCCTACGAGCAGTACTTC. The rearrangement links TRBV11-3 to TRBJ2-7; D possibly corresponds to TRBD2 (6 bases). The V end lost 5 bases, the J end lost 0 bases, and 8 bases lay between the germline ends. From germline, CDR1 is SGHNT and CDR2 YENEEA. The CDR3 is 13 amino acids.

This clone turned up a few times. The V and J genes are TRBV18 and TRBJ1-1, with D maybe TRBD1 (6 bases). V was pared by 0 bases and J by 1 base, with 9 bases between. Germline V CDR1 and CDR2: KGHSH, LQKENI. The CDR3 contains 15 residues. CDR3 protein: CASSPPSRGNTEAFF. CDR3 sequence (DNA): TGTGCCAGCTCACCACCGAGCAGGGGGAACACTGAAGCTTTCTTT.

V and J are TRBV13 and TRBJ1-1, with TRBD1 matching over 11 bases. This CDR3 spans 16 amino acids. CDR1 PRHDT and CDR2 FYEKMQ come from the germline V gene (reference sequence). Trimming took 1 base from V and 3 from J; bases not matched to a gene: 4. The CDR3 here is CASSLAGQGAYTEAFF. CDR3 DNA sequence: TGTGCCAGCAGCTTAGCTGGACAGGGGGCGTACACTGAAGCTTTCTTT.

This clone was recorded once. The chain uses TRBV10-3 and TRBJ2-1; 13 nucleotides match TRBD2. With 7 bases clipped from V and 4 bases from J, the junction kept 4 bases outside the gene matches. Germline values: CDR1 ENHRY, CDR2 SYGVKD. The length of the CDR3 is 15 residues. The CDR3 here is CAITGTSGEYNEQFF. The CDR3 DNA is TGTGCCATCACTGGGACTAGCGGGGAATACAATGAGCAGTTCTTC.

The table lists this clone with a count of one. The chain has TRBV5-6 and TRBJ1-1; TRBD1 is a possible D gene (5 bases). With 7 bases removed from V and 4 bases from J, the gap between germline ends came to 11 bases. CDR1 and CDR2 from the germline V gene are SGHDT and YYEEEE. This CDR3 is 12 amino acids long. For the CDR3, the DNA is TGTGCCAGCTTGGGGGGGACCACTGAAGCTTTCTTT. Encoded protein: CASLGGTTEAFF.

V is TRBV30 and J is TRBJ2-3; D is possibly TRBD2 (6 bases). The CDR3 loop spans 12 amino acids. Germline V lookup: CDR1 GTSNPN, CDR2 SVGIG (reference sequence). V lost 3 bases, J lost 6 bases, and 10 bases lay in between. The CDR3 DNA sequence: TGTGCCTGGAGCGCTGGGGGGGATACGCAGTATTTT. Encoded protein: CAWSAGGDTQYF.

The chain joins TRBV5-1 to TRBJ1-2; 8 nucleotides line up with TRBD1. Trimming took 4 bases from V and 7 from J; bases not matched to a gene: 12. Germline lookup yields CDR1 SGHRS and CDR2 YFSETQ. CDR3 length: 15 amino acids. The CDR3 region has the DNA TGCGCCAGCAGCAGGACAGGGTGGGACCCGCGTGGCTACACCTTC. Translation: CASSRTGWDPRGYTF.

The V gene is TRBV30, the J gene TRBJ2-7; 8 positions match TRBD2. The J segment lost 6 bases and the V segment lost 2 bases, leaving 12 bases of the junction unmatched. The CDR3 has 15 amino acids. The V gene's germline CDR1 is GTSNPN and CDR2 SVGIG (reference sequence). CDR3 DNA sequence: TGTGCCTGGAGTCCCTGGGGGCGGGAGGTCGGCGAGCAGTACTTC. This sequence encodes CAWSPWGREVGEQYF.

This chain connects TRBV19 to TRBJ2-2; 9 positions match TRBD1. The CDR3 length is 15 residues. V was pared by 6 bases and J by 6 bases, with 8 bases of the junction left unmatched. Germline V gene sequence: CDR1 LNHDA, CDR2 SQIVND (reference sequence). The chain's CDR3 is CASRSGQGESGELFF. The CDR3 DNA is TGTGCCAGTAGATCGGGACAGGGTGAATCCGGGGAGCTGTTTTTT.

The rearrangement joins TRBV18 to TRBJ1-4; maybe TRBD1 (6 bases). The CDR3 sequence is 15 residues long. Germline loops: CDR1 KGHSH, CDR2 LQKENI. V was shortened by 1 base and J by 3 bases, with 9 bases between the two germline ends. CDR3 residues: CASSPRTESNEKLFF. The CDR3, as DNA: TGTGCCAGCTCACCACGGACAGAGTCTAATGAAAAACTGTTTTTT.

This sequence joins TRBV2 and TRBJ2-3; the match to TRBD2 covers 13 bases. The ends lost 8 bases at V and 2 bases at J; junction bases unmatched: 7. Germline V gene data show CDR1 as SNHLY and CDR2 as FYNNEI. The CDR3 contains 16 residues. CDR3 in amino acids: CASARLAGGYTDTQYF. CDR3 nucleotide sequence: TGTGCCAGCGCAAGACTAGCGGGAGGATACACAGATACGCAGTATTTT.

The V call is TRBV24-1, the J call TRBJ1-3; 7 bases map to TRBD1. The germline gives CDR1 KGHDR, CDR2 SFDVKD. The CDR3 length is 14 residues. J gave up 6 bases and V 9 bases, and 10 bases lay outside the gene matches. For the CDR3, the DNA is TGTGCCACCCCTGGAGGAGGGGGCACAAACACCATATATTTT. Its protein is CATPGGGGTNTIYF.

This sequence joins TRBV10-2 and TRBJ1-5; D gene ambiguous. Trimming took 6 bases from V and 2 from J, leaving 8 bases between them. Germline lookup yields CDR1 WSHSY and CDR2 SAAADI. The CDR3 has 13 residues. The CDR3 loop is CASRTGRNQPQHF. CDR3 nucleotides: TGCGCCAGCAGGACGGGTCGCAATCAGCCCCAGCATTTT.

J is TRBJ2-1 and V is TRBV9, with 8 bases fitting TRBD2. Germline V gene lookup returns CDR1 SGDLS and CDR2 YYNGEE. This CDR3 has 17 amino acids. J lost 4 bases, V lost 2 bases, and 11 bases had no gene match. For the CDR3, the DNA is TGTGCCAGCAGCGTCTCCCCGGGACTAGGGGATTACAATGAGCAGTTCTTC. Protein: CASSVSPGLGDYNEQFF.

The rearrangement uses TRBV11-3 and TRBJ2-6; D remains ambiguous. V was trimmed by 4 bases and J by 0 bases, leaving 7 bases between them. Germline assignment: CDR1 SGHNT and CDR2 YENEEA. The CDR3 is 15 amino acids. The CDR3 nucleotides read TGTGCCAGCAGCTCTACAGTCTCTGGGGCCAACGTCCTGACTTTC. As protein: CASSSTVSGANVLTF.

V usage is TRBV10-3 and J usage is TRBJ2-1; 10 bases agree with TRBD2. CDR3 length: 16 amino acids. Germline assignment: CDR1 ENHRY and CDR2 SYGVKD. V shed 2 bases and J 7 bases; nucleotides not matched to a gene: 8. CDR3 nucleotides: TGTGCCATCAGTGAGAGCGCTAGCGGGGGACCTAATGAGCAGTTCTTC. Protein sequence: CAISESASGGPNEQFF.

A few counts support this clone. J is TRBJ1-5 and V is TRBV7-6, with D uncertain. V was clipped by 5 bases and J by 3 bases, with 8 bases between them. In germline, CDR1 is SGHVS, CDR2 FNYEAQ. The CDR3 is 13 residues long. CDR3 sequence reads: CASSAQINQPQHF. As DNA, the CDR3 is TGTGCCAGCAGCGCACAGATCAATCAGCCCCAGCATTTT. The whole variable domain, remainder taken from reference TRBV7-6 and TRBJ1-5, is GAGVSQSPRYKVTKRGQDVALRCDPISGHVSLYWYRQALGQGPEFLTYFNYEAQQDKSGLPNDRFSAERPEGSISTLTIQRTEQRDSAMYRCASSAQINQPQHFGDGTRLSIL.

CDR3 residues: CASSLVKDKYEKLFF. CDR3 nucleotide sequence: TGTGCCAGCAGCTTAGTCAAGGACAAGTACGAAAAACTGTTTTTT. The gene calls are TRBV7-8 and TRBJ1-4, with a weak D call TRBD1 (5 bases). Germline CDR1 is SGHVS and CDR2 is FQNEAQ. The length of the CDR3 is 15 residues. V lost 1 base to trimming and J lost 8 bases, with 14 bases between them.

V and J are TRBV4-2 and TRBJ2-1, with TRBD1 matching over 11 bases. The CDR3 consists of 19 residues. The V gene's germline CDR1 is LGHNA and CDR2 YNFKEQ. Trimming at V came to 3 bases and at J to 6 bases, leaving 16 bases not matched to a gene. CDR3 region: CASSQTLLRGQGGINEQFF. CDR3 DNA sequence: TGTGCCAGCAGCCAGACTCTACTTCGGGGACAGGGGGGGATCAATGAGCAGTTCTTC.

The genes are TRBV4-1 and TRBJ1-2; D is unclear. V lost 0 bases and J lost 6, with 14 bases in between. Germline V gives CDR1 MGHRA, CDR2 YSYEKL. The CDR3 extends over 15 amino acids. The CDR3 here is CASSQDDLVTNGYTF. For the CDR3, the DNA is TGCGCCAGCAGCCAAGATGACCTAGTAACTAATGGCTACACCTTC.

The rearrangement links TRBV7-8 to TRBJ1-1; D gene unclear. V was cut by 8 bases and J by 5 bases, with 9 bases left in between. Per the germline V gene, CDR1 is SGHVS and CDR2 is FQNEAQ. The CDR3 runs 11 residues. The CDR3 nucleotides are TGTGCCAGCCTCGGAGTTACTGAAGCTTTCTTT. This encodes CASLGVTEAFF.

This chain connects TRBV29-1 to TRBJ1-1; unclear D gene. Germline-derived CDR1 and CDR2 are SQVTM and ANQGSEA. This CDR3 region has 12 residues. The V and J ends lost 4 bases and 5 bases respectively, with 11 bases between them. The CDR3 DNA sequence: TGCAGCGTTGCGGAGGGAGGTACTGAAGCTTTCTTT. Encoded protein: CSVAEGGTEAFF.

V is TRBV5-4 and J is TRBJ2-7, with D tentatively TRBD1 (5 bases). V shed 4 bases and J shed 4 bases, with 9 bases lying between them. Germline assignment: CDR1 SGHNT and CDR2 YYREEE (reference sequence). CDR3 size: 12 residues. CDR3 DNA: TGTGCCAGCAGCATCGACAGATACGAGCAGTACTTC. It translates to CASSIDRYEQYF.

The chain uses TRBV7-2 and TRBJ1-3; D gene ambiguous. This CDR3 region has 14 residues. Germline-derived CDR1 and CDR2 are SGHTA and FQGNSA. Between the trimmed V and J ends, which lost 6 bases and 0 bases, there was a span of 9 bases. The CDR3 sequence: CASSSRFSGNTIYF. CDR3 DNA sequence: TGTGCCAGCAGTTCGAGGTTCTCTGGAAACACCATATATTTT.

This clone was detected only once. The genes are TRBV25-1 and TRBJ1-1, with D unresolved. CDR1 is MGHDK, CDR2 SYGVNS, per germline. The CDR3 covers 13 residues. Deletions cut 3 bases from V and 3 bases from J, with 8 bases between. The chain's CDR3 is CASSDPGDTEAFF. As DNA, the CDR3 is TGTGCCAGCAGTGACCCCGGGGACACTGAAGCTTTCTTT.